These T cell receptor beta chains were read from a single sample in a study of shared clonotypes between healthy human individuals. Here immunoSEQ multiplex PCR was the method, and the copy in TCRdb shows in-frame clones only, minus some. The repertoire holds about 490,000 clones, with approximately 80% as singletons. The sample comprised PBMCs. The receptors were gathered from a woman aged 40 to 50 in good health. Some clones in this sample may be carry-over from other donors' samples. Both conserved end residues are part of each CDR3. A D gene is named only where the DNA matches it firmly. Not all rows give a size; the values are once, few, many and, for expanded clones, a class.

v_call: TRBV30
clone_size: -
d_call: TRBD1
j_call: TRBJ1-5
cdr3_nt: TGTGCCTGGAGCCCCCGGGACAGGGGGCTTCAGCCCCAGCATTTT
cdr3_aa: CAWSPRDRGLQPQHF

v_call: TRBV7-8
clone_size: -
d_call: TRBD1
j_call: TRBJ1-2
cdr3_nt: TGTGCCAGCAGCGATTCGGGGACAGGGGTCAATAGTGATGGCTACACCTTC
cdr3_aa: CASSDSGTGVNSDGYTF

v_call: TRBV30
clone_size: -
d_call: TRBD1
j_call: TRBJ1-5
cdr3_nt: TGTGCCTGGAGGGCGCAGGGGGTGGGGCAGCCCCAGCATTTT
cdr3_aa: CAWRAQGVGQPQHF

v_call: TRBV7-3
clone_size: few
d_call: TRBD2
j_call: TRBJ2-1
cdr3_nt: TGTGCCAGCAGCTCAGCGGGAGTTCACAATGAGCAGTTCTTC
cdr3_aa: CASSSAGVHNEQFF

v_call: TRBV9
clone_size: -
d_call: -
j_call: TRBJ2-5
cdr3_nt: TGTGCCAGCAGCGTAAGAGCGTTAGAGACCCAGTACTTC
cdr3_aa: CASSVRALETQYF

v_call: TRBV5-4
clone_size: -
d_call: TRBD2
j_call: TRBJ2-7
cdr3_nt: TGTGCCAGCACCGTGACTAGCGGGAACCACGAGCAGTACTTC
cdr3_aa: CASTVTSGNHEQYF

v_call: TRBV18
clone_size: -
d_call: -
j_call: TRBJ2-5
cdr3_nt: TGTGCCAGCTCACCACTTGTTCAAGAGACCCAGTACTTC
cdr3_aa: CASSPLVQETQYF

v_call: TRBV5-1
clone_size: -
d_call: -
j_call: TRBJ2-7
cdr3_nt: TGCGCCAGCAGCTTGGAGGCACCTCCCTCCTACGAGCAGTACTTC
cdr3_aa: CASSLEAPPSYEQYF

v_call: TRBV7-9
clone_size: once
d_call: -
j_call: TRBJ2-7
cdr3_nt: TGTGCCAGCAGCTCCTCTGGCCTTTACAGGGAGGTCCACGAGCAGTACTTC
cdr3_aa: CASSSSGLYREVHEQYF

v_call: TRBV25-1
clone_size: -
d_call: TRBD2
j_call: TRBJ2-1
cdr3_nt: TGTGCCAGCAGTGATGTAGCTAGCGGGAACATCGAGCAGTTCTTC
cdr3_aa: CASSDVASGNIEQFF

v_call: TRBV5-1
clone_size: -
d_call: -
j_call: TRBJ2-7
cdr3_nt: TGCGCCAGCAGAACCGGGACCTTGTGGGAGCAGTACTTC
cdr3_aa: CASRTGTLWEQYF

v_call: TRBV30
clone_size: few
d_call: -
j_call: TRBJ1-6
cdr3_nt: TGTGCCTGGAGCACCGGGACGGAAAATTCACCCCTCCACTTT
cdr3_aa: CAWSTGTENSPLHF

v_call: TRBV6-5
clone_size: -
d_call: -
j_call: TRBJ1-2
cdr3_nt: TGTGCCAGCAAGCCCCGGGGGGCTCTTAACTATGGCTACACCTTC
cdr3_aa: CASKPRGALNYGYTF

v_call: TRBV27
clone_size: -
d_call: -
j_call: TRBJ2-7
cdr3_nt: TGTGCCAGCAGTCGACAGGATTCCTACGAGCAGTACTTC
cdr3_aa: CASSRQDSYEQYF

v_call: TRBV7-9
clone_size: many
d_call: -
j_call: TRBJ1-1
cdr3_nt: TGTGCCAGCAGCTTACAGACCGTGAACACTGAAGCTTTCTTT
cdr3_aa: CASSLQTVNTEAFF

v_call: TRBV27
clone_size: many
d_call: -
j_call: TRBJ1-5
cdr3_nt: TGTGCCAGCAGCCCTTATAGCAATCAGCCCCAGCATTTT
cdr3_aa: CASSPYSNQPQHF

v_call: TRBV19
clone_size: -
d_call: -
j_call: TRBJ2-7
cdr3_nt: TGTGCCAGTAGTAGCGCAGCCGACTCCTACGAGCAGTACTTC
cdr3_aa: CASSSAADSYEQYF

v_call: TRBV7-9
clone_size: -
d_call: -
j_call: TRBJ1-2
cdr3_nt: TGTGCCAGCAGCCCCGGACAGAACTATGGCTACACCTTC
cdr3_aa: CASSPGQNYGYTF

v_call: TRBV6-5
clone_size: -
d_call: -
j_call: TRBJ1-1
cdr3_nt: TGTGCCAGCAGATCCAAAACTGAAGCTTTCTTT
cdr3_aa: CASRSKTEAFF

v_call: TRBV7-3
clone_size: -
d_call: TRBD1
j_call: TRBJ2-2
cdr3_nt: TGTGCCAGCAGCTTGACAGGGGCGAGGGGCACCGGGGAGCTGTTTTTT
cdr3_aa: CASSLTGARGTGELFF

v_call: TRBV13
clone_size: -
d_call: -
j_call: TRBJ1-1
cdr3_nt: TGTGCCATCCAGATGGACACTGAAGCTTTCTTT
cdr3_aa: CAIQMDTEAFF

v_call: TRBV29-1
clone_size: -
d_call: -
j_call: TRBJ2-7
cdr3_nt: TGCAGCGTTGTCCCCCCAGGGGAAACCGGATCCTACGAGCAGTACTTC
cdr3_aa: CSVVPPGETGSYEQYF

v_call: TRBV7-9
clone_size: -
d_call: TRBD2
j_call: TRBJ2-7
cdr3_nt: TGTGCCAGCACCGGGGCGACTAGCGGGGGCTACGAGCAGTACTTC
cdr3_aa: CASTGATSGGYEQYF

v_call: TRBV11-2
clone_size: -
d_call: -
j_call: TRBJ2-7
cdr3_nt: TGTGCCAGCAGCTTAGGACACTCCTACGAGCAGTGCTTC
cdr3_aa: CASSLGHSYEQCF

v_call: TRBV18
clone_size: -
d_call: TRBD1
j_call: TRBJ1-5
cdr3_nt: TGTGCCAGCTCACGGGAGACAGGGGGAGATCAGCCCCAGCATTTT
cdr3_aa: CASSRETGGDQPQHF

v_call: TRBV28
clone_size: -
d_call: -
j_call: TRBJ2-3
cdr3_nt: TGTGCCAGCAGTCCGGGGACCGGAGCAGATACGCAGTATTTT
cdr3_aa: CASSPGTGADTQYF

v_call: TRBV2
clone_size: -
d_call: TRBD1
j_call: TRBJ2-5
cdr3_nt: TGTGCCAGCACCCCGGGACAGCAAGAGACCCAGTACTTC
cdr3_aa: CASTPGQQETQYF

v_call: TRBV4-1
clone_size: -
d_call: -
j_call: TRBJ2-3
cdr3_nt: TGCGCCAGCAGCCAAGTTGGTCGGTCCCGGGGGCACACAGATACGCAGTATTTT
cdr3_aa: CASSQVGRSRGHTDTQYF

v_call: TRBV30
clone_size: -
d_call: -
j_call: TRBJ2-3
cdr3_nt: TGTGCCTGGAGTGTATTGGCAGGAGGAAGCACAGATACGCAGTATTTT
cdr3_aa: CAWSVLAGGSTDTQYF

v_call: TRBV5-1
clone_size: -
d_call: -
j_call: TRBJ2-5
cdr3_nt: TGCGCCAGCAGCTTGGACGGTCAGGAGTACTTC
cdr3_aa: CASSLDGQEYF

v_call: TRBV11-2
clone_size: -
d_call: TRBD2
j_call: TRBJ2-3
cdr3_nt: TGTGCCAGCAGCAGGGTTCGGGCGGGAGCTCCCCCCGGCACAGATACGCAGTATTTT
cdr3_aa: CASSRVRAGAPPGTDTQYF

v_call: TRBV7-2
clone_size: -
d_call: -
j_call: TRBJ2-7
cdr3_nt: TGTGCCAGCAGCTTAGACTATTCCTACGAGCAGTACTTC
cdr3_aa: CASSLDYSYEQYF

v_call: TRBV28
clone_size: -
d_call: -
j_call: TRBJ1-4
cdr3_nt: TGTGCCAGCAGGCCACGGACAGAACTTGAAAAACTGTTTTTT
cdr3_aa: CASRPRTELEKLFF

v_call: TRBV30
clone_size: few
d_call: -
j_call: TRBJ1-1
cdr3_nt: TGTGCCTGGAGTGGGTCACTCACTGAAGCTTTCTTT
cdr3_aa: CAWSGSLTEAFF

v_call: TRBV11-3
clone_size: -
d_call: -
j_call: TRBJ1-1
cdr3_nt: TGTGCCAGCAGCCAAGGGAACACTGAAGCTTTCTTT
cdr3_aa: CASSQGNTEAFF

v_call: TRBV2
clone_size: many
d_call: -
j_call: TRBJ2-2
cdr3_nt: TGTGCCAGCAGTAATAAGTCCCCATACACCGGGGAGCTGTTTTTT
cdr3_aa: CASSNKSPYTGELFF

v_call: TRBV29-1
clone_size: few
d_call: -
j_call: TRBJ1-2
cdr3_nt: TGCAGCGCCACAGGGACTAACTATGGCTACACCTTC
cdr3_aa: CSATGTNYGYTF

v_call: TRBV30
clone_size: -
d_call: -
j_call: TRBJ1-5
cdr3_nt: TGTGCCTGGAGTGTACGAGGGCAGCCCCAGCATTTT
cdr3_aa: CAWSVRGQPQHF

v_call: TRBV6-1
clone_size: -
d_call: -
j_call: TRBJ1-3
cdr3_nt: TGTGCCAGCAGTGAAGGGGGGAACACCATATATTTT
cdr3_aa: CASSEGGNTIYF

v_call: TRBV10-2
clone_size: -
d_call: -
j_call: TRBJ2-3
cdr3_nt: TGCGCCAGCAGTGAGTCGGGGCCTGGGGCAGATACGCAGTATTTT
cdr3_aa: CASSESGPGADTQYF

v_call: TRBV29-1
clone_size: -
d_call: TRBD2
j_call: TRBJ2-7
cdr3_nt: TGCAGCGTCGTGACTAGCGGGAGCATCTACGAGCAGTACTTC
cdr3_aa: CSVVTSGSIYEQYF

v_call: TRBV29-1
clone_size: once
d_call: -
j_call: TRBJ2-3
cdr3_nt: TGCAGCGTTCGGACAACTAGCACAGATACGCAGTATTTT
cdr3_aa: CSVRTTSTDTQYF

v_call: TRBV5-1
clone_size: -
d_call: -
j_call: TRBJ2-5
cdr3_nt: TGCGCCAGCAGCCGTGGCCCACAGGGTAACCAAGAGACCCAGTACTTC
cdr3_aa: CASSRGPQGNQETQYF

v_call: TRBV11-2
clone_size: -
d_call: -
j_call: TRBJ2-7
cdr3_nt: TGTGCCAGCAGCTTAGCCCCGGGCGTCGTATACGAGCAGTACTTC
cdr3_aa: CASSLAPGVVYEQYF

v_call: TRBV30
clone_size: -
d_call: TRBD1
j_call: TRBJ1-3
cdr3_nt: TGTGCCTGGAGTATCCCGACAGGGGCTGGAAACACCATATATTTT
cdr3_aa: CAWSIPTGAGNTIYF

v_call: TRBV4-2
clone_size: -
d_call: TRBD1
j_call: TRBJ1-2
cdr3_nt: TGTGCCAGCAGCCCCGACAGGGATTCTAACTATGGCTACACCTTC
cdr3_aa: CASSPDRDSNYGYTF

v_call: TRBV7-2
clone_size: -
d_call: TRBD1
j_call: TRBJ2-7
cdr3_nt: TGTGCCAGCAGCCCACGACAGGGTTCCTACGAGCAGTACTTC
cdr3_aa: CASSPRQGSYEQYF

v_call: TRBV6-5
clone_size: -
d_call: -
j_call: TRBJ1-1
cdr3_nt: TGTGCCAGCAGTGACGGAGGGGGGGACACTGAAGCTTTCTTT
cdr3_aa: CASSDGGGDTEAFF

v_call: TRBV30
clone_size: -
d_call: -
j_call: TRBJ1-5
cdr3_nt: TGTGCCTTAGGGCCCTCTGGGGATCAGCCCCAGCATTTT
cdr3_aa: CALGPSGDQPQHF

v_call: TRBV7-9
clone_size: -
d_call: TRBD1
j_call: TRBJ1-2
cdr3_nt: TGTGCCAGCAGCTTAGCGTCCGGGACAGGGTTTTATCCGGGCTATGGCTACACCTTC
cdr3_aa: CASSLASGTGFYPGYGYTF

v_call: TRBV2
clone_size: -
d_call: TRBD2
j_call: TRBJ2-3
cdr3_nt: TGTGCCAGCAGTGACGCGGGAGGGCCAGTCACAGATACGCAGTATTTT
cdr3_aa: CASSDAGGPVTDTQYF

v_call: TRBV21-1
clone_size: once
d_call: -
j_call: TRBJ2-3
cdr3_nt: TGTGCCAGCAGCAAGGGGCCACTGGATCAGGATACGCAGTATTTT
cdr3_aa: CASSKGPLDQDTQYF

v_call: TRBV7-3
clone_size: few
d_call: -
j_call: TRBJ2-7
cdr3_nt: TGTGCCAGCAGCTTAAACGGGGGTTCCTCCTACGAGCAGTACTTC
cdr3_aa: CASSLNGGSSYEQYF

v_call: TRBV28
clone_size: -
d_call: TRBD1
j_call: TRBJ1-4
cdr3_nt: TGTGCCAGCAGTTTAGAGAGACAGGGAGGCGAAAAACTGTTTTTT
cdr3_aa: CASSLERQGGEKLFF

v_call: TRBV18
clone_size: -
d_call: TRBD1
j_call: TRBJ2-7
cdr3_nt: TGTGCCAGCTCACTCCGGGACAGGGAAGGCGAGCAGTACTTC
cdr3_aa: CASSLRDREGEQYF

v_call: TRBV27
clone_size: -
d_call: -
j_call: TRBJ1-1
cdr3_nt: TGTGCCAGCAGTTTATCGGTTTTTAGGACTGAAGCTTTCTTT
cdr3_aa: CASSLSVFRTEAFF